This record covers a single T cell receptor (beta chain). Its target is not known. Among CD8+ T cells, naive ones were CD45RO-CCR7+CD27+CD95-. The sample originates from a study of CXCR3-negative and CXCR3-positive naive CD8 T cells. Study-wide points: CXCR3-positive naive cells carried more hydrophobic TRB CDR3s than CXCR3-negative ones.

Each TRB cDNA library was prepared by 5' RACE (with UMI labels). TCRdb re-called the 5' RACE reads and gives one entry per CDR3 protein, without DNA. The repertoire table contains 110,000 or so distinct CDR3 sequences. CDR1 and CDR2 (germline): MNHEY, SMNVEV (reference sequence). The CDR3 consists of 14 residues. The receptor comes from a human donor in good health. Some clones in this sample may be carry-over from other donors' samples. Sequencing was performed on naive CXCR3+ CD8+ T cells from blood. The subset: CD45RO-CCR7+CD27+CD95- naive CD8+ T cells expressing CXCR3 (TNR3+). V is TRBV27 and J is TRBJ2-1. CDR3 amino acids: CASSLSEVWNEQFF.